This section outlines one TCR beta chain sequence together with its context. The table came from immunoSEQ multiplex PCR; TCRdb's copy has only in-frame clones and leaves some out. The sample carries a few million clones, 85% to 95% recorded once. Between the trimmed V and J ends, which lost 5 bases and 7 bases, there was a span of 21 bases. Looked up from germline, CDR1 is SGHTA and CDR2 is FQGNSA. This CDR3 contains 15 residues. This sample was included in a study of shared clonotypes between healthy human individuals. Across the whole study: Donor ages ranged 18 to 49 years: a couple of women, a few men.

The V gene is TRBV7-2, the J gene TRBJ2-7, with a tentative D call TRBD1 (6 bases). The sample was naive CD4+ T cells from PBMCs. Subset denoted: CD45RA+ positively selected. This clonotype was sampled from a young man in good health. Some clones in this sample may be carry-over from other donors' samples. CDR3 in amino acids: CASSPVWGPWEEQYF. Here the CDR3 DNA reads TGTGCCAGCAGCCCGGTGTGGGGGCCGTGGGAAGAGCAGTACTTC. Combining the CDR3 with reference TRBV7-2 and TRBJ2-7 gives the whole variable domain GAGVSQSPSNKVTEKGKDVELRCDPISGHTALYWYRQSLGQGLEFLIYFQGNSAPDKSGLPSDRFSAERTGGSVSTLTIQRTQQEDSAVYLCASSPVWGPWEEQYFGPGTRLTVT.